This T cell receptor beta chain stems from a study of blood T cell repertoires in COVID-19. Study-wide background: Both acute and convalescent COVID-19 samples were obtained from the United States, Italy and Spain. PBMCs, B-cell-depleted T cells, or T cells provided the cDNA or gDNA that made up the material.

As processed by the authors: Estimates of nucleated cell counts were drawn from the amplification of reference gene primers. Sequenced by immunoSEQ multiplex PCR; TCRdb stores in-frame clones only, minus some. V and J calls and clone size come straight from that table; D and trimming were deduced from the DNA. The data hold about 110,000 clones, with 88% observed a single time. This CDR3 comprises 14 residues. CDR1 is SGHRS, CDR2 YFSETQ, per germline. The V end was cut by 0 bases, the J end by 1 base, with 8 bases between. The sequenced sample consisted of peripheral blood. This rearrangement joins TRBV5-1 to TRBJ2-7, with D tentatively TRBD2 (5 bases). The receptor was isolated from a human donor in a cohort sampled during active COVID-19. The CDR3 coding sequence is TGCGCCAGCAGCTTGGCCCTAGCTTCCTACGAGCAGTACTTC. Translation gives CASSLALASYEQYF.